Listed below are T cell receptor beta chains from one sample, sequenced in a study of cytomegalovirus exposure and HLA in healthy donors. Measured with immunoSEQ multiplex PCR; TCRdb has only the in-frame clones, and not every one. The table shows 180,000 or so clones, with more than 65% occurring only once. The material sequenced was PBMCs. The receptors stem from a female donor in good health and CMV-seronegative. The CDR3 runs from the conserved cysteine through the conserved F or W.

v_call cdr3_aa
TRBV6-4 CASSAGSGQGTGELFF
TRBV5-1 CASSDPSQVGGYTF
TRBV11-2 CASSWRGARETQYF
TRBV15 CATSRQGPSYEQYF
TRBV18 CASSPPGGIEAFF
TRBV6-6 CASSYSEWTGEQYF
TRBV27 CASSIGQGASYEQYF
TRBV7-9 CASSSRSDRLNYGYTF
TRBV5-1 CASSSPGRAGDGGYTF
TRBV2 CASRSGTGFWETQYF
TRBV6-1 CASTLAGASREQYF
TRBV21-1 CANWDRSYEQYF
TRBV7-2 CASSPRISYEQYF
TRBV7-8 CASSFRLARGSYNEQFF
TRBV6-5 CASAGTGRLSGYTF
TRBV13 CASRGRGGITEAFF
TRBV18 CASSRHRDREETQYF